Sequencing of this T cell receptor (beta chain) was carried out in a study of blood T cells in healthy people across ages. Across the study: About one barcoded beta molecule per two T cells was the capture yield of template switching. Broader study findings: Leaving the PBMCs unsorted stopped any conclusive comparison of naive versus antigen-experienced cells.

Isolating PBMCs gave at least 6 million of these cells per sample. As for this clonotype: Its specificity is unknown.

A second PCR of roughly 7 to 11 cycles used a sample-barcoded 5' primer and a J-beta primer mix. Template switching added a 12-random-nucleotide identifier to every cDNA molecule. TCRdb called the 5' RACE reads again in MiXCR, with one record for every CDR3 protein. The profile shows a few hundred thousand distinct CDR3 sequences, approximately 27% of them singletons. This receptor was identified in a woman in her seventies in good health. Sequenced sample: blood.

The CDR3 reads CASSLAEAGGETQYF. The CDR3 coding sequence is TGTGCCAGCAGCTTGGCCGAGGCAGGTGGGGAGACCCAGTACTTC. The chain is built from TRBV5-4 and TRBJ2-5; no clear D gene. V was pared by 0 bases and J by 5 bases, with 14 bases between. The germline V gene encodes CDR1 SGHNT and CDR2 YYREEE (reference sequence). This CDR3 region has 15 residues.